The 23 T cell receptor beta chains in this list originate from one sample, sequenced in a study of identical twins. MiXCR was run by TCRdb on the 5' RACE reads, yielding one entry per CDR3 protein. Of 1.5 million or so distinct CDR3 sequences listed, under 35% are singletons. Material: cord blood. The receptor set was obtained from a newborn girl in good health.

The chain couples TRBV20-1 to TRBJ2-5; D remains unclear. CDR3 length equals 12 residues. Trimming left V 2 bases short and J 2 bases short, with 6 bases between. Germline CDR1 is DFQATT and CDR2 is SNEGSKA (reference sequence). The CDR3 loop reads CSARMGQETQYF. As DNA, the CDR3 is TGCAGTGCTAGAATGGGGCAAGAGACCCAGTACTTC.

Comment on this clonotype: At one end, the junction sequence differs from germline, possibly due to a read error. This chain links TRBV7-7 with TRBJ2-5; D ambiguous. This CDR3 has 13 residues. Germline CDR1 reads SSHAT; CDR2 reads FNYEAQ (reference sequence). CDR3 sequence reads: CASSPASPNEQYF. CDR3 DNA: TGTGCTAGCAGCCCCGCTAGTCCCAATGAGCAGTACTTC.

Worth noting for this clonotype: At one of its ends the junction is not consistent with the germline gene, which may arise from a read error. The chain uses TRBV7-9 and TRBJ2-1; D is uncertain. The length of the CDR3 is 12 residues. CDR1 and CDR2 (germline): SEHNR, FQNEAQ (reference sequence). The CDR3 is CASSLGSNERFF. The CDR3, as DNA: TGTGCCAGCAGCTTAGGGAGTAATGAGCGGTTCTTC.

The J gene is TRBJ2-1, the V gene TRBV20-1; 7 bases fit TRBD2. V shed 2 bases and J 0 bases; nucleotides not matched to a gene: 4. The CDR3 loop spans 15 amino acids. Germline lookup yields CDR1 DFQATT and CDR2 SNEGSKA (reference sequence). The CDR3 DNA reads TGCAGTGCTAGAATAGCGGGCCCCTCCTACAATGAGCAGTTCTTC. This gives the protein CSARIAGPSYNEQFF.

This clonotype has only a few counts. V and J are TRBV20-1 and TRBJ2-2; TRBD2 might be the D (5 bases). Germline assignment: CDR1 DFQATT and CDR2 SNEGSKA (reference sequence). The CDR3 covers 15 residues. Trimming cost V 2 bases and J 2 bases, with 12 bases left between them. The CDR3 loop reads CSARIRTYNTGELFF. The CDR3 DNA follows: TGCAGTGCTAGAATTAGGACTTACAACACCGGGGAGCTGTTTTTT.

This sequence joins TRBV18 and TRBJ1-5; D gene ambiguous. Germline CDR1 is KGHSH and CDR2 is LQKENI. This CDR3 comprises 15 residues. Trimming pared 8 bases from V and 0 bases from J, leaving 14 bases between. The CDR3 DNA sequence: TGTGCCAGCCAAGAGTTTGTTGATAGCAATCAGCCCCAGCATTTT. Translation: CASQEFVDSNQPQHF.

The chain recombines TRBV10-3 with TRBJ1-1; 11 bases match TRBD1. CDR3 length equals 16 residues. The V gene's germline CDR1 is ENHRY and CDR2 SYGVKD. Losses at the gene ends were 11 bases for V and 4 bases for J; bases not matched to a gene: 15. The CDR3 protein is CAAKGQGVPSFTEAFF. The CDR3 DNA is TGTGCCGCCAAGGGACAGGGGGTCCCATCGTTCACTGAAGCTTTCTTT.

Points on this clonotype: This may be a read error, as it is one base from a much larger clone. The chain links TRBV20-1 to TRBJ2-5, with TRBD2 matching 8 bases. The length of the CDR3 is 14 residues. The V segment lost 3 bases and the J segment 11 bases; nucleotides outside the gene matches: 14. Germline CDR1 reads DFQATT; CDR2 reads SNEGSKA (reference sequence). The CDR3 protein is CSASLAGGYNEQYF. CDR3 sequence (DNA): TGCAGTGCTAGTTTGGCGGGAGGATACAATGAGCAGTACTTC.

This clonotype was seen at least ten times. The V call is TRBV5-1, the J call TRBJ2-1, with 13 bases that match TRBD2. Trimming took 0 bases from V and 3 from J; bases not matched to a gene: 3. Germline V gene lookup returns CDR1 SGHRS and CDR2 YFSETQ. The length of the CDR3 is 17 residues. The CDR3 spells CASSLGLAGGFYNEQFF. The CDR3 region has the DNA TGCGCCAGCAGCTTGGGACTAGCGGGGGGATTCTACAATGAGCAGTTCTTC.

This clonotype came up many times. The CDR3, as DNA: TGTGCCAGCAACCTTGATGAGTACGAGCAGTACTTC. Its translation: CASNLDEYEQYF. The chain is built from TRBV7-9 and TRBJ2-7; D unclear. Trimming removed 7 bases from V and 4 bases from J, with 11 bases in between. Germline CDR1 SEHNR, CDR2 FQNEAQ (reference sequence). The CDR3 loop spans 12 amino acids.

The rearrangement uses TRBV7-2 and TRBJ2-3; 12 bases agree with TRBD2. CDR3 length equals 17 residues. The ends lost 5 bases at V and 0 bases at J; junction bases unmatched: 6. Germline V CDR1 and CDR2: SGHTA, FQGNSA. The CDR3 loop reads CASSPRLAGASTDTQYF. In DNA, the CDR3 is TGTGCCAGCAGCCCACGACTAGCGGGAGCTAGCACAGATACGCAGTATTTT.

Of note for this clonotype: This may arise from a read error, as a much more abundant clone is one base away. The rearrangement uses TRBV5-5 and TRBJ2-7; D gene unclear. This CDR3 comprises 12 residues. The germline V gene has CDR1 SGHKS and CDR2 YYEKEE (reference sequence). V lost 1 base to trimming and J lost 7 bases, with 9 bases between them. CDR3 bases: TGTGCCAGCAGCTTGCGCCTCAGTGAGCAGTACTTC. Its protein is CASSLRLSEQYF.

The CDR3: CAISELFNYGYTF. In DNA form, the CDR3 reads TGTGCCATCAGTGAGCTTTTTAACTATGGCTACACCTTC. V and J are TRBV10-3 and TRBJ1-2; D remains ambiguous. Trimming stripped 2 bases from V and 1 base from J, with 5 bases between. Germline V gene data show CDR1 as ENHRY and CDR2 as SYGVKD. The CDR3 sequence is 13 residues long.

With regard to this clonotype: A much larger clone lies a single base off, so this may be a read error. The chain joins TRBV7-2 to TRBJ2-3, with 7 bases matching TRBD2. Germline CDR1 is SGHTA and CDR2 is FQGNSA. This CDR3 comprises 13 residues. Trimming took 10 bases from V and 5 from J; bases not matched to a gene: 9. CDR3 sequence (DNA): TGTGCCACCAGAGCGGGACCTAAAGATACGCAGTATTTT. This gives the protein CATRAGPKDTQYF.

This clonotype came up a few times. The rearrangement uses TRBV6-2 or TRBV6-3 and TRBJ2-3, with D unclear. The CDR3 has 12 amino acids. Deletions cut 3 bases from V and 7 bases from J, with 8 bases between. The V gene's germline CDR1 is MNHEY and CDR2 SVGEGT. The CDR3 DNA is TGTGCCAGCAGTTATCCCACTAATACGCAGTATTTT. Translation: CASSYPTNTQYF.

V gene TRBV15 combines with J gene TRBJ2-1; 8 bases align to TRBD2. The germline gives CDR1 LNHNV, CDR2 YYDKDF (reference sequence). The CDR3 sequence is 16 residues long. The ends lost 2 bases at V and 6 bases at J; junction bases unmatched: 9. The CDR3, as DNA: TGTGCCACCAGCAGATTAGCGGGGTTTTGGTTCAATGAGCAGTTCTTC. Encoded protein: CATSRLAGFWFNEQFF. Using reference TRBV15 and TRBJ2-1 for the parts outside the CDR3, the full variable domain is DAMVIQNPRYQVTQFGKPVTLSCSQTLNHNVMYWYQQKSSQAPKLLFHYYDKDFNNEADTPDNFQSRRPNTSFCFLDIRSPGLGDTAMYLCATSRLAGFWFNEQFFGPGTRLTVL.

In its sample, this clonotype was seen a few times. The gene calls are TRBV20-1 and TRBJ2-3; D is possibly TRBD2 (5 bases). The germline gives CDR1 DFQATT, CDR2 SNEGSKA (reference sequence). The V and J ends lost 5 bases and 1 base respectively, with 16 bases between them. This CDR3 is 15 amino acids long. CDR3 residues: CSARKDYPGTDTQYF. As DNA, the CDR3 is TGCAGTGCTCGAAAAGACTACCCTGGCACAGATACGCAGTATTTT.

This clonotype was detected only a few times. The genes are TRBV12-3 or TRBV12-4 and TRBJ2-7, with 8 positions matching TRBD1. The V and J ends lost 5 bases and 4 bases, in that order; junction bases with no gene match: 4. The CDR3 has 13 amino acids. The CDR3 sequence: CASSHTGGYEQYF. As DNA, the CDR3 is TGTGCCAGCAGTCATACAGGGGGGTACGAGCAGTACTTC.

Ten or more counts support this clonotype. The genes are TRBV15 and TRBJ2-3, with D unclear. Germline loops: CDR1 LNHNV, CDR2 YYDKDF (reference sequence). V lost 0 bases to trimming and J lost 4 bases, with 23 bases between them. The CDR3 contains 19 residues. CDR3 nucleotide sequence: TGTGCCACCAGCAGAGATTTTCGAGATACGGGTGGCAGCGCAGATACGCAGTATTTT. Its protein is CATSRDFRDTGGSADTQYF.

About this clonotype: The CDR3 does not close with the conserved phenylalanine or tryptophan, likely indicating a read error. The chain combines TRBV6-1 with TRBJ2-1; TRBD1 matches 8 bases. The junction had 2 bases not matched to a gene; V was cut back by 5 bases and J by 8 bases. CDR1 and CDR2 (germline): MNHNS, SASEGT. The CDR3 is made up of 12 amino acids. CDR3 coding DNA: TGTGCCAGCAGTAGACAGGGGTATGAGCAGTTCTTG. Translation gives CASSRQGYEQFL.

The CDR3 region is CASSLRRTSGGIADTQYF. The CDR3 region has the DNA TGTGCCAGCAGCTTACGACGAACTAGCGGGGGGATCGCAGATACGCAGTATTTT. The V gene is TRBV7-8, the J gene TRBJ2-3; 12 bases agree with TRBD2. This CDR3 is built from 18 residues. The germline V gene encodes CDR1 SGHVS and CDR2 FQNEAQ. J gave up 4 bases and V 2 bases, and 10 bases lay outside the gene matches.

For the CDR3, the DNA is TGCGCCAGCAGCACGGGACTAGCGGGATTGGGGTCTAGCACAGATACGCAGTATTTT. It is translated as CASSTGLAGLGSSTDTQYF. The rearrangement links TRBV5-1 to TRBJ2-3; 13 nucleotides align to TRBD2. Germline assignment: CDR1 SGHRS and CDR2 YFSETQ. This CDR3 contains 19 residues. V shed 4 bases, J shed 0 bases, and the junction held 11 bases outside the gene matches.

This chain connects TRBV9 to TRBJ2-1, with 8 bases that match TRBD2. The CDR3 sequence is 16 residues long. The V gene end was trimmed by 0 bases and the J gene end by 9 bases; junction bases not matched to a gene: 11. Germline lookup yields CDR1 SGDLS and CDR2 YYNGEE. CDR3 coding DNA: TGTGCCAGCAGCGTAGCGGGGGGGTTAATGAACAGTGAGCAGTTCTTC. Amino acids: CASSVAGGLMNSEQFF.